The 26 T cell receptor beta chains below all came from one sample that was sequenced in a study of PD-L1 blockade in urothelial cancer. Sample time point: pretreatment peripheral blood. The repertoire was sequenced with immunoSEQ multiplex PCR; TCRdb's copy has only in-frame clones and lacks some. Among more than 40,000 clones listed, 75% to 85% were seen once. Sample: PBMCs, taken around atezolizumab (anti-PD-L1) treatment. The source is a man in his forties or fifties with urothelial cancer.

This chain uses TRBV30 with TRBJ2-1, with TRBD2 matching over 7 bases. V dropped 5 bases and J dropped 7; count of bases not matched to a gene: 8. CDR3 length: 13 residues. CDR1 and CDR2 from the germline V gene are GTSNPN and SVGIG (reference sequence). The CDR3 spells CAWAGGRDNEQFF. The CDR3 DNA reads TGTGCCTGGGCCGGGGGGAGGGATAATGAGCAGTTCTTC.

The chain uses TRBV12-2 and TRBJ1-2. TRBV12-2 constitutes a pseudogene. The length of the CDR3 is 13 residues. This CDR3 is CASHEPESYGYTF. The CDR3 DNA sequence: TGTGCAAGTCACGAGCCTGAGAGCTATGGCTACACCTTC.

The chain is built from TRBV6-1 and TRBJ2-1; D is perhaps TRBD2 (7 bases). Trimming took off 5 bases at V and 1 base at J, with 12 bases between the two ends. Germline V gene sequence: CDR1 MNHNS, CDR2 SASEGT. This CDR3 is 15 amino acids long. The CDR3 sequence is CASSSGGLSYNEQFF. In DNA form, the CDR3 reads TGTGCCAGCAGTTCGGGGGGCTTGTCCTACAATGAGCAGTTCTTC.

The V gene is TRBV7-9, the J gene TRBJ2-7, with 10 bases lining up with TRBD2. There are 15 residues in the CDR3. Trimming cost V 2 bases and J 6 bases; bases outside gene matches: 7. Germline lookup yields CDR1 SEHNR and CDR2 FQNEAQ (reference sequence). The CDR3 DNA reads TGTGCCAGCAGCTTACTGGTAGCGGGAGGTTCCGAGCAGTACTTC. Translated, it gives CASSLLVAGGSEQYF.

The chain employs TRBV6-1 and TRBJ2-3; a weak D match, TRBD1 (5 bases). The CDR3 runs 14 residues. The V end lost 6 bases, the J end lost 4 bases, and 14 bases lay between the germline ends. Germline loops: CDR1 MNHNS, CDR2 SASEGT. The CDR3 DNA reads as TGTGCCAGCAGGGATTCTAGGGGTCCAGATACGCAGTATTTT. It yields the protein CASRDSRGPDTQYF.

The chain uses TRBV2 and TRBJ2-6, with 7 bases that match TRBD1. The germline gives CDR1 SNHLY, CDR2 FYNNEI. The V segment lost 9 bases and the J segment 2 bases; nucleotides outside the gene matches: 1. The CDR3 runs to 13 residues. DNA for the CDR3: TGTGCCAGACAGGGGACTGGGGCCAACGTCCTGACTTTC. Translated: CARQGTGANVLTF.

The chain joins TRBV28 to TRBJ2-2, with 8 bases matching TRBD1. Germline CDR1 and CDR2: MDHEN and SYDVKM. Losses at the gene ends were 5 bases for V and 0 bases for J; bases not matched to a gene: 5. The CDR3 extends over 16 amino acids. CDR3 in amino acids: CASSTQGAPNTGELFF. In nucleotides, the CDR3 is TGTGCCAGCAGTACTCAGGGGGCCCCGAACACCGGGGAGCTGTTTTTT. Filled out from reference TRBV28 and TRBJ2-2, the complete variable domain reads DVKVTQSSRYLVKRTGEKVFLECVQDMDHENMFWYRQDPGLGLRLIYFSYDVKMKEKGDIPEGYSVSREKKERFSLILESASTNQTSMYLCASSTQGAPNTGELFFGEGSRLTVL.

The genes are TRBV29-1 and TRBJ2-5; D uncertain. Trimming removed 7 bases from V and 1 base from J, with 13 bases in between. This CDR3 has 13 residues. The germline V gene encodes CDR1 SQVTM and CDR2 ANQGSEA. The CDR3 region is CSAPQSPQETQYF. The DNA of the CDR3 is TGCAGCGCCCCCCAGTCACCCCAAGAGACCCAGTACTTC.

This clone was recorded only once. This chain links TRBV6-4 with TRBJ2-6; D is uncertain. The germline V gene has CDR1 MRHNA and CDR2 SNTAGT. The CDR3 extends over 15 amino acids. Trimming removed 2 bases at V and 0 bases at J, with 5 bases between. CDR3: CASSDGNSGANVLTF. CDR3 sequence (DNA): TGTGCCAGCAGTGACGGCAACTCTGGGGCCAACGTCCTGACTTTC.

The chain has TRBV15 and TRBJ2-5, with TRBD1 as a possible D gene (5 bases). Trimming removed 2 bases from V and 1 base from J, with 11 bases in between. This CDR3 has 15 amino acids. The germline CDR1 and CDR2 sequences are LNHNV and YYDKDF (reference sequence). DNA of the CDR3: TGTGCCACCAGCAGACCATCAGGGTCCCAAGAGACCCAGTACTTC. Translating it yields CATSRPSGSQETQYF.

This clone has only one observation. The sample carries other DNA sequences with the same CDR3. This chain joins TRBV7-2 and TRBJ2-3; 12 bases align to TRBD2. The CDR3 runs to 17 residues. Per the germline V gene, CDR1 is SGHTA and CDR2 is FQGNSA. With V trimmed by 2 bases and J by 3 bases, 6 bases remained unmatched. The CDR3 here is CASSLRLAGGITDTQYF. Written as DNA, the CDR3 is TGTGCCAGCAGCTTAAGGCTAGCGGGGGGGATAACAGATACGCAGTATTTT.

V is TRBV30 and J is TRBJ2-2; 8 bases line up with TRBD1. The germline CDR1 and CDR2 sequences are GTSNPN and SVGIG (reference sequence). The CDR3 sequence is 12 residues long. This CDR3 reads CARQGMVGELFF. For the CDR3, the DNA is TGTGCAAGACAGGGGATGGTCGGGGAGCTGTTTTTT.

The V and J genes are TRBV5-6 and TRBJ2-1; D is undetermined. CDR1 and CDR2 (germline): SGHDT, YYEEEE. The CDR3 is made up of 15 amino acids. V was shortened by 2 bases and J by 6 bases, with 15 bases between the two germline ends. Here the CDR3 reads CASSFGLLAGNEQFF. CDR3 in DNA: TGTGCCAGCAGCTTTGGGCTATTGGCAGGCAATGAGCAGTTCTTC.

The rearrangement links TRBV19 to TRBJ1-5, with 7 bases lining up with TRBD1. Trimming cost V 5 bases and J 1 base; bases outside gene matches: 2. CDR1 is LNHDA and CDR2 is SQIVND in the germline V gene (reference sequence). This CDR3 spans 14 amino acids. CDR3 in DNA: TGTGCCAGTAGTGCGGGACAGAGCAATCAGCCCCAGCATTTT. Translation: CASSAGQSNQPQHF.

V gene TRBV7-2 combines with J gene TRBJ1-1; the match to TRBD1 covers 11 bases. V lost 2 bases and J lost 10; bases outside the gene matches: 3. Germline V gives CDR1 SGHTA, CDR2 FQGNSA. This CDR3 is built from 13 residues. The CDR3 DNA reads TGTGCCAGCAGCTTATTCGGGACAGGGGGAGCTTTCTTT. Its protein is CASSLFGTGGAFF.

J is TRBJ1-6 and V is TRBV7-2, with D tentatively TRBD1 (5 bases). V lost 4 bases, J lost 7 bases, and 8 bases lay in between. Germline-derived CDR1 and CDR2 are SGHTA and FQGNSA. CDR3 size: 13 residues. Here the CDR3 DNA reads TGTGCCAGCAGCTGGGGGGGGAATTCACCCCTCCACTTT. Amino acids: CASSWGGNSPLHF. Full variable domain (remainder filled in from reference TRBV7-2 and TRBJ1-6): GAGVSQSPSNKVTEKGKDVELRCDPISGHTALYWYRQSLGQGLEFLIYFQGNSAPDKSGLPSDRFSAERTGGSVSTLTIQRTQQEDSAVYLCASSWGGNSPLHFGNGTRLTVT.

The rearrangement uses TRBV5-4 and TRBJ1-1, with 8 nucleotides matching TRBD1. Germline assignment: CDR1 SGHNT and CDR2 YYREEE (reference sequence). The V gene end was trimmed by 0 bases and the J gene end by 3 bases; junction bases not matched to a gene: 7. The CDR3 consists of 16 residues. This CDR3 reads CASSLGQGAGYTEAFF. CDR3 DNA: TGTGCCAGCAGCTTGGGCCAGGGGGCGGGTTACACTGAAGCTTTCTTT. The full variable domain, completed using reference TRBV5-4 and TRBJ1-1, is ETGVTQSPTHLIKTRGQQVTLRCSSQSGHNTVSWYQQALGQGPQFIFQYYREEENGRGNFPPRFSGLQFPNYSSELNVNALELDDSALYLCASSLGQGAGYTEAFFGQGTRLTVV.

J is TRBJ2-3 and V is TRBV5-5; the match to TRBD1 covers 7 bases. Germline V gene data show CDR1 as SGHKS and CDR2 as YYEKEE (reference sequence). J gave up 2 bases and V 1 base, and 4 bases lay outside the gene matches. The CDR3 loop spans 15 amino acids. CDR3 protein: CASSLLQGPTDTQYF. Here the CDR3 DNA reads TGTGCCAGCAGCTTGTTACAGGGGCCCACAGATACGCAGTATTTT.

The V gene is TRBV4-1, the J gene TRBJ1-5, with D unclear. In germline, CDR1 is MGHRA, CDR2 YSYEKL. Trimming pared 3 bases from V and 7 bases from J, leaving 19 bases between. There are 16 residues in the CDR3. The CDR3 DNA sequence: TGCGCCAGCAGCCAGGGTGAGGGTGGAATTTACCAGCCCCAGCATTTT. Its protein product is CASSQGEGGIYQPQHF.

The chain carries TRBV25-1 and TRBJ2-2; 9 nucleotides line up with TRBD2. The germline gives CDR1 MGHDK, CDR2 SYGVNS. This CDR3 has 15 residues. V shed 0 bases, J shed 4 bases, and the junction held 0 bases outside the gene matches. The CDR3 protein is CASSEYSGGTGELFF. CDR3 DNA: TGTGCCAGCAGTGAATATAGCGGGGGCACCGGGGAGCTGTTTTTT.

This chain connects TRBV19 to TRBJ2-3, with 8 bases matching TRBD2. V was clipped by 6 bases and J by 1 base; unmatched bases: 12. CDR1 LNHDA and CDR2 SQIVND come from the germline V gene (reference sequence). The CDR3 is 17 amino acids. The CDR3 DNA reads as TGTGCCAGTAGCGCCGGCCCCAGGCGGGAGGGCACAGATACGCAGTATTTT. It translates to CASSAGPRREGTDTQYF.

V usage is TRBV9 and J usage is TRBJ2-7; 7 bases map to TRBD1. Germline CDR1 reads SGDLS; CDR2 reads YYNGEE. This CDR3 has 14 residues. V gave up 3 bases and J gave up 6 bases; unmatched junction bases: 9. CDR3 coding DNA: TGTGCCAGCAGCGCCCAACCGACAGGGCTCGAGCAGTACTTC. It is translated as CASSAQPTGLEQYF.

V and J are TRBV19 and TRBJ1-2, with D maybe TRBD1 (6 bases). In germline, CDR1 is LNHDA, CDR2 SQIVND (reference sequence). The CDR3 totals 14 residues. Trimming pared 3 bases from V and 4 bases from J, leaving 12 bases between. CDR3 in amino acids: CASSIGTRSYGYTF. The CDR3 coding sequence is TGTGCCAGTAGTATTGGGACAAGGAGCTATGGCTACACCTTC.

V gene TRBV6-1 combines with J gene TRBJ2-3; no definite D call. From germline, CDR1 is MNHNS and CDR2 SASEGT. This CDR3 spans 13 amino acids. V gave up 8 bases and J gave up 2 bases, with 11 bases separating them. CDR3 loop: CASLMRSTDTQYF. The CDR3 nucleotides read TGTGCCAGCCTGATGAGGTCCACAGATACGCAGTATTTT.

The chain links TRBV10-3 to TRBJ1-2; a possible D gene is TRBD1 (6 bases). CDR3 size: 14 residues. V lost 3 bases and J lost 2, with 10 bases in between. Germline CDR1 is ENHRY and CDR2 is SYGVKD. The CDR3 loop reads CAISEQGDNYGYTF. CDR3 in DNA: TGTGCCATCAGTGAACAGGGTGACAACTATGGCTACACCTTC.

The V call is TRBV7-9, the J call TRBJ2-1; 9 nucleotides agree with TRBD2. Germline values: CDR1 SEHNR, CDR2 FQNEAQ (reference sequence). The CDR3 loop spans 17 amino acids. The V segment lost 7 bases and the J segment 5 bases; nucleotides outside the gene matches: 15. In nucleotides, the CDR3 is TGTGCCAGCACCCCGGGGCTAGCGGGGAGATCGAACAATGAGCAGTTCTTC. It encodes CASTPGLAGRSNNEQFF.